One T cell receptor (beta chain) is described in this entry. Its antigen is unidentified. The data were obtained in a study of T-cell reconstitution after alpha-beta-depleted transplantation in children. Whole-study findings and limits: There were reportedly several hundred expanded graft clones from which alpha-beta T cells came about two months after transplant.

The germline V gene has CDR1 LNHDA and CDR2 SQIVND (reference sequence). V was pared by 1 base and J by 0 bases, with 1 base of the junction left unmatched. CDR3 size: 15 residues. Preparation of the TCRbeta library involved a method that used unique molecular identifiers. TCRdb analysed the PCR reads with MiXCR anew, one entry per CDR3 protein. The sample has around 800,000 distinct CDR3 sequences; about 16% are singletons. This chain uses TRBV19 with TRBJ2-7, with 9 positions matching TRBD2. Here the sequenced sample was PBMCs, mostly from graft donor cells, taken 360 days after TCRalphabeta/CD19-depleted stem cell transplant. The clonotype comes from a male patient between 10 and 17 years old who had a stem cell transplant for acute lymphoblastic leukemia, so the T cells may come from the graft donor. Written as DNA, the CDR3 is TGTGCCAGTAGTATAGCAGCGGGAGGCTCCTACGAGCAGTACTTC. It yields the protein CASSIAAGGSYEQYF.